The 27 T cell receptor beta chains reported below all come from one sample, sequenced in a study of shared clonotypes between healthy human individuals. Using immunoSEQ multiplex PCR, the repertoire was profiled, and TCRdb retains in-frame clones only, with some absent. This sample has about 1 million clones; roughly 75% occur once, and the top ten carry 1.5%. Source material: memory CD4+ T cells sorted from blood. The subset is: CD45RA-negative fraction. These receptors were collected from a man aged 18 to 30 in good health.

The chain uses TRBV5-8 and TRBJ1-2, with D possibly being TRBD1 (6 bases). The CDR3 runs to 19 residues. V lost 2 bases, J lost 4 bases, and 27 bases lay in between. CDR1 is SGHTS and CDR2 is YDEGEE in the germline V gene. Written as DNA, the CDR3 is TGTGCCAGCAGCTTCAACACCGGGACATCGACGCGGGTAGGCTATGGCTACACCTTC. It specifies CASSFNTGTSTRVGYGYTF.

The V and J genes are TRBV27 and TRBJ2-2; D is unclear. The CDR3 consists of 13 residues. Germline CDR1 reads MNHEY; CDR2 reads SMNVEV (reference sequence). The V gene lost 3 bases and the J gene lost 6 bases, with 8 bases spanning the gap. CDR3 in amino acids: CASSLNGPGELFF. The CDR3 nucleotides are TGTGCCAGCAGTTTGAATGGCCCCGGGGAGCTGTTTTTT.

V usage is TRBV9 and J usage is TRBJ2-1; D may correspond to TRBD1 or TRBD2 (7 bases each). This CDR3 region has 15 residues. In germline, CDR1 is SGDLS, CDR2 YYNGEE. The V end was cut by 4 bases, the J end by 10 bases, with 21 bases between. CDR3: CASSTGDYLSKEQFF. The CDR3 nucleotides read TGTGCCAGCAGCACAGGGGACTACCTCTCGAAGGAGCAGTTCTTC.

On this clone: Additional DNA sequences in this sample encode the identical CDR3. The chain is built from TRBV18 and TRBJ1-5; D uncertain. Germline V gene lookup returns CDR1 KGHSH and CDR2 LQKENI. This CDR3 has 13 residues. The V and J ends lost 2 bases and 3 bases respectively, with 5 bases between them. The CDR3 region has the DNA TGTGCCAGCTCACCAGGGGACAATCAGCCCCAGCATTTT. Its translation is CASSPGDNQPQHF.

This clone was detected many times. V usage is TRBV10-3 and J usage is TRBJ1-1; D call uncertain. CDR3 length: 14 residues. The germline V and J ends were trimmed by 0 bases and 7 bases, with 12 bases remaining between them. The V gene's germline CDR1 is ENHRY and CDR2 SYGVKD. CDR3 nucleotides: TGTGCCATCAGTGAGTCGAACCGGAGGGATGAAGCTTTCTTT. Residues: CAISESNRRDEAFF.

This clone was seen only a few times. The CDR3 sequence is CASSRTSGSQNEQFF. Written as DNA, the CDR3 is TGCGCCAGCAGCAGGACTAGCGGGAGCCAGAATGAGCAGTTCTTC. The chain employs TRBV5-1 and TRBJ2-1; TRBD2 aligns across 13 bases. Germline assignment: CDR1 SGHRS and CDR2 YFSETQ. With V trimmed by 4 bases and J by 7 bases, 5 bases remained unmatched. The CDR3 sequence is 15 residues long.

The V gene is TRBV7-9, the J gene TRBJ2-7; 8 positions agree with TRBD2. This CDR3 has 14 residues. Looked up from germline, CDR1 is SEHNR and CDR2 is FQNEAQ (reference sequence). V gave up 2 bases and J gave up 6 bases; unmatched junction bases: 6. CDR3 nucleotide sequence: TGTGCCAGCAGCTTAAGCGGGAGCCCGGGCGAGCAGTACTTC. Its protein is CASSLSGSPGEQYF.

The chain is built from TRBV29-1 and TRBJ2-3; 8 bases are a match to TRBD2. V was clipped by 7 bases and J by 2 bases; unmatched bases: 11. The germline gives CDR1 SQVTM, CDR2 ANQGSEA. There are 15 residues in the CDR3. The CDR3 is CSAVSLAGITDTQYF. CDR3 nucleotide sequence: TGCAGCGCCGTAAGCTTAGCGGGGATCACAGATACGCAGTATTTT.

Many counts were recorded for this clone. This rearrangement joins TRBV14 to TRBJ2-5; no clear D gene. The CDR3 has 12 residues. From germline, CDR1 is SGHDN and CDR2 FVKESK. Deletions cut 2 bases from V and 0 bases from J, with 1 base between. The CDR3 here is CASSQNQETQYF. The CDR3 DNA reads TGTGCCAGCAGCCAAAACCAAGAGACCCAGTACTTC.

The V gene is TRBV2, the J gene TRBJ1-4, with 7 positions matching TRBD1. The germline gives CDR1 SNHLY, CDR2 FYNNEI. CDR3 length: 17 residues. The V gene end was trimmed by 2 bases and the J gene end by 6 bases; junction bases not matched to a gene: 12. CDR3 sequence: CASSEKGETGFDEKLFF. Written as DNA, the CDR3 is TGTGCCAGCAGTGAAAAGGGGGAGACAGGGTTTGATGAAAAACTGTTTTTT.

DNA for the CDR3: TGCGCCAGCAGCTTCCGAGGCGGGGCGGGGGCCAACGTCCTGACTTTC. It encodes CASSFRGGAGANVLTF. This sequence joins TRBV5-1 and TRBJ2-6; maybe TRBD2 (6 bases). This CDR3 contains 16 residues. V dropped 2 bases and J dropped 4 bases, with 13 bases sitting between them. The germline gives CDR1 SGHRS, CDR2 YFSETQ.

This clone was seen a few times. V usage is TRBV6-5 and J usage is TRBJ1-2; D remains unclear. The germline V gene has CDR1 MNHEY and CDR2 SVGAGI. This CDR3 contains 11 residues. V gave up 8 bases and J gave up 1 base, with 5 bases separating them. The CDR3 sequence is CASGSNYGYTF. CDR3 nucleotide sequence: TGTGCCAGCGGGAGTAACTATGGCTACACCTTC.

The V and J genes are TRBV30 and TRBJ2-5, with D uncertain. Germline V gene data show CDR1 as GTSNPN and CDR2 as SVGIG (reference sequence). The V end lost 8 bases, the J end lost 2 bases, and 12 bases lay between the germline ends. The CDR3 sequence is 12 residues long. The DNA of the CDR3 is TGTGCCGGAAACACCCCACAAGAGACCCAGTACTTC. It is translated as CAGNTPQETQYF.

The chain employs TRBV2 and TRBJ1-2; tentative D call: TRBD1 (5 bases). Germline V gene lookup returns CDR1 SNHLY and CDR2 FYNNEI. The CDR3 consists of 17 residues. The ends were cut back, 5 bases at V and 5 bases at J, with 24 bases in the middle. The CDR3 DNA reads TGTGCCAGCAGTCCTTCTTCCGGGACCCAGGGAGTTTATGGCTACACCTTC. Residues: CASSPSSGTQGVYGYTF. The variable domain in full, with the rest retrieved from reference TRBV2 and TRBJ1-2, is EPEVTQTPSHQVTQMGQEVILRCVPISNHLYFYWYRQILGQKVEFLVSFYNNEISEKSEIFDDQFSVERPDGSNFTLKIRSTKLEDSAMYFCASSPSSGTQGVYGYTFGSGTRLTVV.

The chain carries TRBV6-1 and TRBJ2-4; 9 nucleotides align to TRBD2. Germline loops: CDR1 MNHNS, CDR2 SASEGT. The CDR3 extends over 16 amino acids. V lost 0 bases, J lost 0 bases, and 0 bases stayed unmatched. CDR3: CASSEALAGAKNIQYF. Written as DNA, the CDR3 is TGTGCCAGCAGTGAAGCACTAGCGGGAGCCAAAAACATTCAGTACTTC.

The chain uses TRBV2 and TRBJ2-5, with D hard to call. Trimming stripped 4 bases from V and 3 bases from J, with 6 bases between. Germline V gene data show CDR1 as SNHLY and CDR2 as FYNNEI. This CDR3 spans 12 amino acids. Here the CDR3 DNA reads TGTGCCAGCAGTGGGTTAAAAGAGACCCAGTACTTC. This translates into CASSGLKETQYF.

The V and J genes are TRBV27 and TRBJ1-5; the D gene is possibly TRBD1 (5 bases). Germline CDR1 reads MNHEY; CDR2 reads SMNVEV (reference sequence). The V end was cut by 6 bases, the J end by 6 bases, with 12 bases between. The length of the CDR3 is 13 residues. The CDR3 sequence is CASSSSGAQPQHF. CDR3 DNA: TGTGCCAGCAGCTCAAGCGGGGCTCAGCCCCAGCATTTT.

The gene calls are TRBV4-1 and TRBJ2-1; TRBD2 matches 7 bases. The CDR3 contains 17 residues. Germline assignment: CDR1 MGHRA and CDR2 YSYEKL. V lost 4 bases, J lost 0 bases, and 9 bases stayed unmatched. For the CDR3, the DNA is TGCGCCAGCAGCCTCCATGAAGCGGGAACCTCCTACAATGAGCAGTTCTTC. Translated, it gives CASSLHEAGTSYNEQFF.

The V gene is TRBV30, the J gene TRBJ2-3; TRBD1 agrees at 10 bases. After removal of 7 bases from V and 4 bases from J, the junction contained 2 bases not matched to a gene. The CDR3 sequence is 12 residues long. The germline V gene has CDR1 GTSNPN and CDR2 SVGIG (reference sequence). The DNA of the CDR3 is TGTGCCTACGGGACAGGGGCAGATACGCAGTATTTT. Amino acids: CAYGTGADTQYF.

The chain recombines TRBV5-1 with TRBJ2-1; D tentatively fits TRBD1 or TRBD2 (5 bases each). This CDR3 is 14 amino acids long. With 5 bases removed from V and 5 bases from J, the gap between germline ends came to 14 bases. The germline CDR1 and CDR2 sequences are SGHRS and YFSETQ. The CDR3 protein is CASRLGPANNEQFF. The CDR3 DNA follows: TGCGCCAGCAGGCTGGGACCCGCTAACAATGAGCAGTTCTTC.

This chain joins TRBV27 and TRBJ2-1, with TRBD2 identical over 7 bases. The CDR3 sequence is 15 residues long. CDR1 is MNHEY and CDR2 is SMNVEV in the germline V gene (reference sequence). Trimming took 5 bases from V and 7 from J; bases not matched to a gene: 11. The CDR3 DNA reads TGTGCCAGCAGTCTACGGGACTACACGGGGAATGAGCAGTTCTTC. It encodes CASSLRDYTGNEQFF.

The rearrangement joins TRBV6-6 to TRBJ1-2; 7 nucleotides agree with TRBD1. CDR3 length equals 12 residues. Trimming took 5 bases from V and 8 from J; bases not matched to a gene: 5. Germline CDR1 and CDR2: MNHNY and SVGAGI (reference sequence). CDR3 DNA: TGTGCCAGCAGTGGAGGGGGCGACGGCTACACCTTC. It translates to CASSGGGDGYTF.

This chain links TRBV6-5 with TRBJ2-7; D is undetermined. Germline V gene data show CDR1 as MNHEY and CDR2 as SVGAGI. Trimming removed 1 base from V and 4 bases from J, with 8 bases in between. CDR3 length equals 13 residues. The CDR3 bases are TGTGCCAGCAGTTACTACAAGGGTTACGAGCAGTACTTC. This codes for CASSYYKGYEQYF.

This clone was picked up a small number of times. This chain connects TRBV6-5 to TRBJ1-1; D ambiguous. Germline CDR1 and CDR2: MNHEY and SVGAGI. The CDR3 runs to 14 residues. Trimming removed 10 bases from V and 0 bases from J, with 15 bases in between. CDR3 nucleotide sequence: TGTGCCATCAAAGTGAGGAGGTTGAACACTGAAGCTTTCTTT. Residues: CAIKVRRLNTEAFF.

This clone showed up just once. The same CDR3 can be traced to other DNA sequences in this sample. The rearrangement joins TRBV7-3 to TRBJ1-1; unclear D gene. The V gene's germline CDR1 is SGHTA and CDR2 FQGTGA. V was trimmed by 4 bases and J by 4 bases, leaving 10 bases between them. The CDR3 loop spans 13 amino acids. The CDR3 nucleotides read TGTGCCAGCAGCTCGAACGGCGGCACTGAAGCTTTCTTT. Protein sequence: CASSSNGGTEAFF.

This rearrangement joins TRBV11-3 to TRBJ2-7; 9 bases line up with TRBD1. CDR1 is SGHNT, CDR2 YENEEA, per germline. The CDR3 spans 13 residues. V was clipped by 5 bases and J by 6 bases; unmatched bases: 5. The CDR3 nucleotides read TGTGCCAGCAGCGACGGGACAGGGTTCGAGCAGTACTTC. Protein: CASSDGTGFEQYF.

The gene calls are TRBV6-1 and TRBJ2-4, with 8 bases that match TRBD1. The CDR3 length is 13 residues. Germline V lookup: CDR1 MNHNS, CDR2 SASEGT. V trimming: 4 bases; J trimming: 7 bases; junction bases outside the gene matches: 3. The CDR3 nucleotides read TGTGCCAGCAGTGTGGACAGGGCGAACATTCAGTACTTC. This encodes CASSVDRANIQYF.